The present T cell receptor beta chain was sequenced within a study of response to subunit inactivated influenza vaccine. The study, taken as a whole, reports: Seasonal influenza vaccination, on each occasion, was suggested by the authors to recruit few new T cells.

TCRdb used MiXCR to reprocess the RT-PCR reads, holding one entry per CDR3 protein. The sample records about 780,000 distinct CDR3 sequences, approximately 17% being singletons. Of note for this clonotype: Its antigen is as yet unknown.

Sequenced here: PBMCs from blood, sampled about 5 days after vaccination. The sequence was obtained from a man aged 45-65 years who received an inactivated influenza vaccine.

CDR3: CATSDLRRAGDRDTQYF. CDR3 nucleotides: TGTGCCACCAGTGATTTGCGCCGGGCAGGGGATCGAGATACGCAGTATTTT. The genes are TRBV24-1 and TRBJ2-3; a weak D match, TRBD1 (6 bases). Germline V CDR1 and CDR2: KGHDR, SFDVKD. The CDR3 sequence is 17 residues long. Between the trimmed V and J ends, which lost 0 bases and 5 bases, there was a span of 17 bases.